This note documents a single T cell receptor beta chain sequence. This record belongs to a study of blood T cell repertoires in COVID-19. The CDR3 extends over 14 amino acids. V was cut by 4 bases and J by 8 bases, with 15 bases left in between. The germline V gene has CDR1 KGHSH and CDR2 LQKENI. Assay: immunoSEQ multiplex PCR; the TCRdb copy retains only in-frame clones and omits some. This table has over 80,000 clones, 75% to 85% appearing once. The specimen sequenced was peripheral blood. The gene calls are TRBV18 and TRBJ2-1; TRBD2 might be the D (5 bases). The clonotype originates from a woman at least 80 years old with active or convalescent COVID-19. The CDR3 here is CASSRAGGRHEQFF. The DNA of the CDR3 is TGTGCCAGCTCACGGGCGGGCGGGCGGCATGAGCAGTTCTTC.